Following are 22 T cell receptor beta chains from one sample sequenced in a study of blood T cell repertoires in COVID-19. Repertoires were generated with immunoSEQ multiplex PCR, while TCRdb's copy carries only in-frame clones and drops some. The sample lists 60,000 or so clones; more than 80% were seen once. The sequencing sample was made of peripheral blood. These receptors all come from a human donor with active COVID-19. The donor label of this sample is uncertain.

This chain connects TRBV9 to TRBJ2-1; the match to TRBD2 covers 12 bases. The CDR3 covers 16 residues. The germline CDR1 and CDR2 sequences are SGDLS and YYNGEE. With V trimmed by 3 bases and J by 5 bases, 6 bases remained unmatched. The DNA for the CDR3 is TGTGCCAGCAGCGACCGACTAGCGGGAGCCCACAATGAGCAGTTCTTC. As protein: CASSDRLAGAHNEQFF.

CDR3 residues: CASSSPAVQGNTEAFF. CDR3 bases: TGTGCCAGCAGTTCGCCGGCAGTACAGGGGAACACTGAAGCTTTCTTT. The V and J genes are TRBV27 and TRBJ1-1, with D maybe TRBD1 (6 bases). Germline V gene sequence: CDR1 MNHEY, CDR2 SMNVEV (reference sequence). The CDR3 contains 16 residues. Trimming removed 4 bases from V and 1 base from J, with 16 bases in between.

In its sample, this clone was seen a few times. The CDR3 DNA reads as TGTGCCAGCTCAATGCCTCCGACAGGGGATGGCTACACCTTC. Amino acid sequence: CASSMPPTGDGYTF. The chain combines TRBV18 with TRBJ1-2, with 8 bases matching TRBD1. The ends lost 5 bases at V and 6 bases at J; junction bases unmatched: 8. Looked up from germline, CDR1 is KGHSH and CDR2 is LQKENI. There are 14 residues in the CDR3.

This clone came up once. This rearrangement joins TRBV9 to TRBJ1-3; TRBD1 is a possible D gene (5 bases). The CDR3 totals 14 residues. Trimming shortened V by 0 bases and J by 3 bases, and 7 bases separated the two germline ends. Germline CDR1 is SGDLS and CDR2 is YYNGEE. The CDR3 DNA is TGTGCCAGCAGCGTAGGGGGACTTGGAAACACCATATATTTT. It specifies CASSVGGLGNTIYF.

This sequence joins TRBV18 and TRBJ1-2, with a tentative D call TRBD1 (5 bases). The CDR3 extends over 14 amino acids. Germline V CDR1 and CDR2: KGHSH, LQKENI. The V end was cut by 2 bases, the J end by 4 bases, with 11 bases between. CDR3: CASSPAGLVYGYTF. The CDR3 DNA sequence: TGTGCCAGCTCACCAGCAGGGCTTGTCTATGGCTACACCTTC.

V is TRBV29-1 and J is TRBJ2-7; 10 bases are a match to TRBD1. V lost 4 bases, J lost 3 bases, and 9 bases stayed unmatched. Germline V gene sequence: CDR1 SQVTM, CDR2 ANQGSEA. The CDR3 has 15 amino acids. The CDR3 sequence: CSVVGTGQGFYEQYF. CDR3 bases: TGCAGCGTTGTGGGTACGGGACAGGGGTTCTACGAGCAGTACTTC.

The V and J genes are TRBV10-3 and TRBJ1-6; 10 nucleotides agree with TRBD1. The germline gives CDR1 ENHRY, CDR2 SYGVKD. Losses at the gene ends were 4 bases for V and 6 bases for J; bases not matched to a gene: 0. The CDR3 spans 14 residues. CDR3 region: CAISGDRGNSPLHF. The CDR3 coding sequence is TGTGCCATCAGTGGGGACAGGGGTAATTCACCCCTCCACTTT.

This sequence joins TRBV19 and TRBJ1-1; D is ambiguous. From germline, CDR1 is LNHDA and CDR2 SQIVND (reference sequence). Trimming left V 5 bases short and J 1 base short, with 8 bases between. The CDR3 sequence is 13 residues long. DNA for the CDR3: TGTGCCAGTAGTGCCTCGAGGAACACTGAAGCTTTCTTT. Translation gives CASSASRNTEAFF.

This sequence joins TRBV28 and TRBJ2-7; maybe TRBD2 (5 bases). Germline lookup yields CDR1 MDHEN and CDR2 SYDVKM. The V gene lost 2 bases and the J gene lost 3 bases, with 20 bases spanning the gap. The CDR3 runs to 17 residues. The CDR3 nucleotides are TGTGCCAGCAGTTTACCCCCGGTGAGAGGGTCGATCTACGAGCAGTACTTC. It yields the protein CASSLPPVRGSIYEQYF.

The chain couples TRBV4-1 to TRBJ2-1; 7 bases agree with TRBD2. Germline CDR1 and CDR2: MGHRA and YSYEKL. The V segment lost 4 bases and the J segment 4 bases; nucleotides outside the gene matches: 4. This CDR3 has 14 residues. The CDR3 coding sequence is TGCGCCAGCAGCCCACTAGCGAGTTACAATGAGCAGTTCTTC. Its translation is CASSPLASYNEQFF.

This clone was recorded once. The chain recombines TRBV6-5 with TRBJ2-7, with TRBD2 as a possible D gene (6 bases). This CDR3 contains 15 residues. The V end was cut by 0 bases, the J end by 1 base, with 10 bases between. Germline values: CDR1 MNHEY, CDR2 SVGAGI. The CDR3 reads CASSYSNAGSYEQYV. Here the CDR3 DNA reads TGTGCCAGCAGTTACTCGAACGCGGGGTCCTACGAGCAGTACGTC.

The rearrangement links TRBV18 to TRBJ1-1; 11 bases align to TRBD1. V lost 2 bases and J lost 6; bases outside the gene matches: 5. The CDR3 has 15 amino acids. Germline V lookup: CDR1 KGHSH, CDR2 LQKENI. CDR3 sequence reads: CASSPKGQGVAEAFF. Here the CDR3 DNA reads TGTGCCAGCTCACCAAAGGGACAGGGGGTCGCTGAAGCTTTCTTT.

A single count supports this clone. The chain carries TRBV20-1 and TRBJ1-1; 8 positions agree with TRBD1. The V segment lost 3 bases and the J segment 5 bases; nucleotides outside the gene matches: 8. CDR3 length: 14 amino acids. Germline-derived CDR1 and CDR2 are DFQATT and SNEGSKA (reference sequence). This CDR3 is CSASSDRGQTEAFF. The CDR3 nucleotides are TGCAGTGCTAGTTCCGACAGGGGACAGACTGAAGCTTTCTTT.

CDR3 DNA sequence: TGTGCTTCCCGGACAGGCGAATATGGCTACACCTTC. As protein: CASRTGEYGYTF. The chain is built from TRBV6-6 and TRBJ1-2; 7 bases line up with TRBD1. Germline values: CDR1 MNHNY, CDR2 SVGAGI (reference sequence). This CDR3 has 12 residues.

The chain links TRBV5-1 to TRBJ1-1; the D gene is possibly TRBD1 (6 bases). This CDR3 has 14 amino acids. Germline V gene lookup returns CDR1 SGHRS and CDR2 YFSETQ. With 1 base removed from V and 7 bases from J, the gap between germline ends came to 14 bases. DNA of the CDR3: TGCGCCAGCAGCTTGTTCCCCGGACAGTTTGAAGCTTTCTTT. Protein product: CASSLFPGQFEAFF.

The chain joins TRBV9 to TRBJ2-3, with TRBD2 matching over 9 bases. Trimming removed 0 bases from V and 3 bases from J; junction bases left unmatched: 5. CDR3 length: 16 residues. From germline, CDR1 is SGDLS and CDR2 YYNGEE. DNA of the CDR3: TGTGCCAGCAGCGTAGGAATTAGCGGGGGTACAGATACGCAGTATTTT. Amino acids: CASSVGISGGTDTQYF.

The chain links TRBV19 to TRBJ1-6, with D possibly TRBD1 on 6 matching bases. Germline V gene sequence: CDR1 LNHDA, CDR2 SQIVND (reference sequence). The CDR3 loop spans 12 amino acids. Trimming removed 6 bases from V and 9 bases from J, with 9 bases in between. The CDR3 region has the DNA TGTGCCAGTAGGACAGGCGGTTCACCCCTCCACTTT. Its protein product is CASRTGGSPLHF.

This chain links TRBV9 with TRBJ2-1, with 10 bases fitting TRBD2. The CDR3 totals 14 residues. After removal of 0 bases from V and 15 bases from J, the junction contained 9 bases not matched to a gene. The germline gives CDR1 SGDLS, CDR2 YYNGEE. CDR3 DNA: TGTGCCAGCAGCGTAGGGGATAGCGGGGGGCTTGGGTTCTTC. Protein sequence: CASSVGDSGGLGFF.

In DNA form, the CDR3 reads TGTGCCAGCAGAGACAGTCTTCCTGGAAACACCATATATTTT. It yields the protein CASRDSLPGNTIYF. The chain links TRBV6-5 to TRBJ1-3, with D possibly being TRBD1 (5 bases). The germline V gene encodes CDR1 MNHEY and CDR2 SVGAGI. The CDR3 loop spans 14 amino acids. Trimming removed 6 bases at V and 2 bases at J, with 11 bases between.

The chain recombines TRBV6-5 with TRBJ1-1; 10 nucleotides align to TRBD1. V lost 5 bases and J lost 4; bases outside the gene matches: 7. Germline assignment: CDR1 MNHEY and CDR2 SVGAGI. The CDR3 is 15 amino acids. For the CDR3, the DNA is TGTGCCAGCAGTAACCGACAGGGGGCGGTCACTGAAGCTTTCTTT. As protein: CASSNRQGAVTEAFF.

V gene TRBV10-2 combines with J gene TRBJ1-6; the D is unclear. Germline CDR1 is WSHSY and CDR2 is SAAADI. Trimming pared 2 bases from V and 7 bases from J, leaving 9 bases between. This CDR3 is 14 amino acids long. Here the CDR3 DNA reads TGCGCCAGCAGTGAGAGTCAGGCAAATTCACCCCTCCACTTT. Its protein product is CASSESQANSPLHF.

The rearrangement links TRBV27 to TRBJ2-7; D remains ambiguous. The V gene's germline CDR1 is MNHEY and CDR2 SMNVEV (reference sequence). The length of the CDR3 is 13 residues. V was clipped by 3 bases and J by 3 bases, with 9 bases between them. CDR3 sequence reads: CASSLGSLYEQYF. For the CDR3, the DNA is TGTGCCAGCAGTTTGGGCTCTCTCTACGAGCAGTACTTC.